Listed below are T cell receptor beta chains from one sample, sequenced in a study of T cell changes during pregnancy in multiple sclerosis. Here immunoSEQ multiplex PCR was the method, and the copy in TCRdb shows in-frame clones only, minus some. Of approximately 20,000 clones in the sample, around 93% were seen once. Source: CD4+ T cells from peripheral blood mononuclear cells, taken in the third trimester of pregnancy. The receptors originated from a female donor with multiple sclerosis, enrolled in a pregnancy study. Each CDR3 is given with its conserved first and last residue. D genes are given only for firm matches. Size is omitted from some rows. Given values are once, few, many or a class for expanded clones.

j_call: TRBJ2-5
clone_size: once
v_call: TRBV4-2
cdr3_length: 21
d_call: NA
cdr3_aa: CASSQDPLLRRDRRGEETQYF
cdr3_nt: TGTGCCAGCAGCCAAGATCCGCTACTCCGTCGGGATAGGCGGGGAGAAGAGACCCAGTACTTC

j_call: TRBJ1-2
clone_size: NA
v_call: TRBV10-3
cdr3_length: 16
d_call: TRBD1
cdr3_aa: CAISELDRTLSYGYTF
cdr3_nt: TGTGCCATCAGTGAGTTGGACAGGACGCTTTCCTATGGCTACACCTTC

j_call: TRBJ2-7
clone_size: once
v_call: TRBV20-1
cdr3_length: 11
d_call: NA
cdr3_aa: CSANPSGEQYF
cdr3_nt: TGCAGTGCTAACCCATCGGGGGAGCAGTACTTC

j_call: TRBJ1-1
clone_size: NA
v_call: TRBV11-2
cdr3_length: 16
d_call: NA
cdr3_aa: CASSLWTPTRNTEAFF
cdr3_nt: TGTGCCAGCAGCTTATGGACACCTACGCGGAACACTGAAGCTTTCTTT

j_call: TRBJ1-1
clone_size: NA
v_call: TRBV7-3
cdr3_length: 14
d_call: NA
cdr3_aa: CASSPDRANTEAFF
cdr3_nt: TGTGCCAGCAGCCCGGACAGAGCGAACACTGAAGCTTTCTTT

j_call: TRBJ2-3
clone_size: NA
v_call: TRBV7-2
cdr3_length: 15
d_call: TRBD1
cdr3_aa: CASSILTGGADTQYF
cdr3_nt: TGTGCCAGCAGCATCCTGACAGGGGGCGCAGATACGCAGTATTTT

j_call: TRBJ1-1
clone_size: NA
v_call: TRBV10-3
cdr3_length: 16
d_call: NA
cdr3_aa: CAISESWGNLNTEAFF
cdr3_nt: TGTGCCATCAGTGAGTCTTGGGGCAACCTGAACACTGAAGCTTTCTTT

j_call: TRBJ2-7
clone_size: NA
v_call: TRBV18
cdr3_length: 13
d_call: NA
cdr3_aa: CASSPPSSYEQYF
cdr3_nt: TGTGCCAGCTCACCCCCCAGCTCCTACGAGCAGTACTTC

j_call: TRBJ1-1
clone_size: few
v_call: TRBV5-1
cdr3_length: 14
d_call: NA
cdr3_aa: CASSQGAMNTEAFF
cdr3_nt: TGCGCCAGCTCACAGGGTGCCATGAACACTGAAGCTTTCTTT

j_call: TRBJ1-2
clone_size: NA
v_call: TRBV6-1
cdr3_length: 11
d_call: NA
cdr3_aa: CASGGNYGYTF
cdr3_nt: TGTGCCAGCGGAGGTAACTATGGCTACACCTTC

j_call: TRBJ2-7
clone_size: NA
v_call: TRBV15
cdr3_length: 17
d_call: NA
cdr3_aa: CATSRDISVESPDEQYF
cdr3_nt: TGTGCCACCAGCAGAGATATCTCAGTGGAGTCGCCTGACGAGCAGTACTTC

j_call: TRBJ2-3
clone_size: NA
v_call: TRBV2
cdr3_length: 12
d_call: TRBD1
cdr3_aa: CAGDRGTDTQYF
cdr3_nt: TGTGCCGGCGACAGGGGGACAGATACGCAGTATTTT

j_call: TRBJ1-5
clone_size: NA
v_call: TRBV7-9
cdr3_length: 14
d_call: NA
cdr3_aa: CASSPGEGGQPQHF
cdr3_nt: TGTGCCAGCAGCCCCGGCGAGGGGGGGCAGCCCCAGCATTTT

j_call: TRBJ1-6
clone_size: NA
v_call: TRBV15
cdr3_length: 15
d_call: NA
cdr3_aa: CATSRDLHRNSPLHF
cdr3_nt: TGTGCCACCAGCAGAGATCTTCACAGAAATTCACCCCTCCACTTT

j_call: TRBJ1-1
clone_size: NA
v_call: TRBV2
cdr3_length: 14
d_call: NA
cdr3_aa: CASSLEGRETEAFF
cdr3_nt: TGTGCCAGCAGTCTCGAGGGGCGGGAAACTGAAGCTTTCTTT

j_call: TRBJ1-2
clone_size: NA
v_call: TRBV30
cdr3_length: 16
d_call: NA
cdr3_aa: CAWSRSLGAAGGGYTF
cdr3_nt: TGTGCCTGGAGTAGGTCCTTGGGGGCCGCTGGTGGGGGCTACACCTTC

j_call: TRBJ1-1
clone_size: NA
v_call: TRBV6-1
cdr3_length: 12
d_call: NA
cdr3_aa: CASSVAVAEAFF
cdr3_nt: TGTGCCAGCAGTGTCGCGGTGGCGGAAGCTTTCTTT

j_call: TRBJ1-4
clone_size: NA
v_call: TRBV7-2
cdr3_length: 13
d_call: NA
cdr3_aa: CASSLEGGRKLFF
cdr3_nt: TGTGCCAGCAGCTTGGAGGGGGGGAGAAAACTGTTTTTT

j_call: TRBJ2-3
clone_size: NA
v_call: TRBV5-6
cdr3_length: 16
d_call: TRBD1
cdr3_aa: CASSTGQFYSTDTQYF
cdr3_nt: TGTGCCAGCAGCACGGGACAGTTCTATAGCACAGATACGCAGTATTTT

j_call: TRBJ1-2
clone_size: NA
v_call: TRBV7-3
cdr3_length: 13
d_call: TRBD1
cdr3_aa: CASSAQGAYGYTF
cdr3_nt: TGTGCCAGCAGCGCGCAGGGGGCCTATGGCTACACCTTC

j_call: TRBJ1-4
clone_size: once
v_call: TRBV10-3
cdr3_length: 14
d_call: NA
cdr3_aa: CAISERVANEKLFF
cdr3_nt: TGTGCCATCAGTGAGCGGGTGGCTAATGAAAAACTGTTTTTT

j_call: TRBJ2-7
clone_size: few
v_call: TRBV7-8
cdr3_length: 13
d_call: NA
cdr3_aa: CASSSPRQDEQYF
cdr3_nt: TGTGCCAGCAGCTCGCCCAGACAGGACGAGCAGTACTTC

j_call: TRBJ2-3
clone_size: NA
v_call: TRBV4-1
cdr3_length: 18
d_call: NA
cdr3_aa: CASSQLTGPGYSTDTQYF
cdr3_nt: TGCGCCAGCAGCCAGTTAACAGGGCCGGGATATAGCACAGATACGCAGTATTTT

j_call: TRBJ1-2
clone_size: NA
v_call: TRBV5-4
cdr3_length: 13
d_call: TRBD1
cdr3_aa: CASSRGQAEGYTF
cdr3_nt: TGTGCCAGCAGTCGAGGACAGGCGGAGGGCTACACCTTC

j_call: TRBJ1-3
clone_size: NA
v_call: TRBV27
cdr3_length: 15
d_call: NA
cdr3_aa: CASSLGLHDSDTIYF
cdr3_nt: TGTGCCAGCAGTTTGGGACTCCACGACTCGGACACCATATATTTT

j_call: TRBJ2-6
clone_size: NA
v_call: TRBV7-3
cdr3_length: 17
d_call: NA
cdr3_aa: CASSRDTRPSGANVLTF
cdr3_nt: TGTGCCAGCAGCCGGGACACGAGACCCTCTGGGGCCAACGTCCTGACTTTC

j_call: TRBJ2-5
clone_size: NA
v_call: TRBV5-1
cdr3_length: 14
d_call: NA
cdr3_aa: CASSPSPGAETQYF
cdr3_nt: TGCGCCAGCAGCCCTTCACCCGGTGCTGAGACCCAGTACTTC

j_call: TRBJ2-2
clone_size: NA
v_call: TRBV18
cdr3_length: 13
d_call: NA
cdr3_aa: CATQGLNTGELFF
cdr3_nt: TGTGCCACACAGGGCCTAAACACCGGGGAGCTGTTTTTT

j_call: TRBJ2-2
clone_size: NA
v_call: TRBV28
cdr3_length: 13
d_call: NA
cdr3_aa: CASSRGNTGELFF
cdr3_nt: TGTGCCAGCAGCCGGGGGAACACCGGGGAGCTGTTTTTT

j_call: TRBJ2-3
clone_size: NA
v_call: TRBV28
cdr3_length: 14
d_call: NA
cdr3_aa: CASTLGRSTDTQYF
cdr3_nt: TGTGCCAGCACCCTGGGGCGGAGCACAGATACGCAGTATTTT

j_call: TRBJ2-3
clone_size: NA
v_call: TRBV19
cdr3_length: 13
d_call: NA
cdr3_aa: CASRAGSKDTQYF
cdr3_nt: TGTGCCAGTAGGGCGGGCTCAAAAGATACGCAGTATTTT

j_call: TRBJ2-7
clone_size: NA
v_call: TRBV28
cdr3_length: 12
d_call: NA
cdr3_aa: CASSIGGYEQYF
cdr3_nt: TGTGCCAGCAGTATAGGGGGCTACGAGCAGTACTTC

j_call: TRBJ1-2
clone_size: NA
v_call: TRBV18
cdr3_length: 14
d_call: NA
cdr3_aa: CASSPADSFYGYTF
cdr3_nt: TGTGCCAGCTCACCGGCCGACAGCTTCTATGGCTACACCTTC

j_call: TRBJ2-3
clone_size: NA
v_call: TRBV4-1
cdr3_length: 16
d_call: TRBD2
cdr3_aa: CASSQTLAGGPDTQYF
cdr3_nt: TGCGCCAGCAGCCAAACCCTAGCGGGGGGACCAGATACGCAGTATTTT

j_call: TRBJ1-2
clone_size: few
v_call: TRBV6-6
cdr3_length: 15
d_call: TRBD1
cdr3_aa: CASSAGQGDIYGYTF
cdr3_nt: TGTGCCAGCAGTGCCGGACAGGGAGATATCTATGGCTACACCTTC

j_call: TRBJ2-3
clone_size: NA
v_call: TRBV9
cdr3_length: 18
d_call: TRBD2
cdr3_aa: CASSVSLGGGAIADTQYF
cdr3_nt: TGTGCCAGCAGCGTTTCCCTGGGCGGGGGGGCCATAGCAGATACGCAGTATTTT

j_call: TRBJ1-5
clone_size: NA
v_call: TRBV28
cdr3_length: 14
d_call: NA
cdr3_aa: CASSPPGGRQPQHF
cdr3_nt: TGTGCCAGCAGCCCCCCGGGAGGGAGACAGCCCCAGCATTTT

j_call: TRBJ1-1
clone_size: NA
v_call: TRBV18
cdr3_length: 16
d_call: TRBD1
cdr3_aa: CASSRGTGSMNTEAFF
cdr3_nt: TGTGCCAGCTCACGGGGGACAGGGAGTATGAACACTGAAGCTTTCTTT

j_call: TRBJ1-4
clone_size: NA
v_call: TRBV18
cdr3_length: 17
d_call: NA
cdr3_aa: CASSPPGGRFTNEKLFF
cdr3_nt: TGTGCCAGCTCACCGCCGGGTGGAAGGTTTACTAATGAAAAACTGTTTTTT

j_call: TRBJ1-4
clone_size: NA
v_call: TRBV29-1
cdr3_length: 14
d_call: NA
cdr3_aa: CSVRRGNENEKLFF
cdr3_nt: TGCAGCGTCCGACGGGGAAATGAGAATGAAAAACTGTTTTTT

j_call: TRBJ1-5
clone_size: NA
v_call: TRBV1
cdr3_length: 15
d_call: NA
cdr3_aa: CTSSHRGFRNQPQHF
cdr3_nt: TGCACCAGCAGCCATAGAGGGTTTCGGAATCAGCCCCAGCATTTT

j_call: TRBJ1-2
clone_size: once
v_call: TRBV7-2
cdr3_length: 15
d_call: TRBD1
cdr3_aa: CASSSGGGLSYGYTF
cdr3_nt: TGTGCCAGCAGCTCCGGAGGGGGCCTGAGCTATGGCTACACCTTC

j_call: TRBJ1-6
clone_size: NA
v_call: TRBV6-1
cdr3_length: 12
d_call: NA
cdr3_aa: CASSRGESPLHF
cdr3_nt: TGTGCCAGCAGCAGGGGTGAATCACCCCTCCACTTT

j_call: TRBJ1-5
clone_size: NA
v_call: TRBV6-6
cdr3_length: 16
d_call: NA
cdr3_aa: CASTLNRLYSNQPQHF
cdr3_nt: TGTGCCAGCACCTTAAACAGGTTATATAGCAATCAGCCCCAGCATTTT

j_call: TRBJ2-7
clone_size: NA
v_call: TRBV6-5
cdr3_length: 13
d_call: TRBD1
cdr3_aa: CASSQQGVYEQYF
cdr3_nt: TGTGCCAGCAGTCAACAGGGGGTCTACGAGCAGTACTTC

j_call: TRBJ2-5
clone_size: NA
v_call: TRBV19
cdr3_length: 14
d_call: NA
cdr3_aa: CASSIEVGTGTQYF
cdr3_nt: TGTGCCAGTAGTATAGAGGTCGGCACAGGGACCCAGTACTTC

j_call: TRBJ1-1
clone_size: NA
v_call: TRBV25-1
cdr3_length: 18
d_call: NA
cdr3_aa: CASSEWGGITLGGTEAFF
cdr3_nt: TGTGCCAGCAGTGAATGGGGGGGGATCACCCTTGGAGGCACTGAAGCTTTCTTT

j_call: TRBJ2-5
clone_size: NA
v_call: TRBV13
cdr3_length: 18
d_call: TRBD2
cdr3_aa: CASSTRTSGGVLGETQYF
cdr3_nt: TGTGCCAGCAGCACTCGGACTAGCGGGGGGGTTCTCGGGGAGACCCAGTACTTC

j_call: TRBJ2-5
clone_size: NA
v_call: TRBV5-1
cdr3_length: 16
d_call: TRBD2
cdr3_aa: CASSLGAGGAEETQYF
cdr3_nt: TGCGCCAGCAGCTTGGGAGCGGGGGGGGCTGAGGAGACCCAGTACTTC

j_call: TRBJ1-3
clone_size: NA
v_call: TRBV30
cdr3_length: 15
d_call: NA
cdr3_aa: CAWSVGQSSGNTIYF
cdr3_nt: TGTGCCTGGAGTGTGGGGCAGTCCTCTGGAAACACCATATATTTT

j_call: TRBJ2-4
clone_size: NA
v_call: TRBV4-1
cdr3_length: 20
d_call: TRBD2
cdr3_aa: CASSQVAGGALILAKNIQYF
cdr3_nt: TGCGCCAGCAGCCAAGTAGCGGGGGGCGCCCTTATTCTAGCCAAAAACATTCAGTACTTC

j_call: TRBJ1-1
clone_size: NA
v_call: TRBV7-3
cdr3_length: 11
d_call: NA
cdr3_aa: CASSSGPGAFF
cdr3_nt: TGTGCCAGCAGCTCCGGCCCAGGAGCTTTCTTT

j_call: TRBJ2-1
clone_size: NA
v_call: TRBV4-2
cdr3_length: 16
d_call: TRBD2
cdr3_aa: CASSQAGTRSYNEQFF
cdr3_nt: TGTGCCAGCAGCCAAGCGGGGACTAGGTCCTACAATGAGCAGTTCTTC

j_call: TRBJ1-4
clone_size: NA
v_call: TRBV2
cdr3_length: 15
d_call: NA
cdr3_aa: CASIYTGLSNEKLFF
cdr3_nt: TGTGCCAGCATTTACACAGGGTTGTCTAATGAAAAACTGTTTTTT

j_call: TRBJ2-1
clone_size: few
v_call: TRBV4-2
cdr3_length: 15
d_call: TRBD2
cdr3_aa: CASRAGGSPYNEQFF
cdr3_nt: TGTGCCAGCAGAGCGGGGGGGAGCCCCTACAATGAGCAGTTCTTC